The 23 T cell receptor beta chains listed next were all sequenced from one sample in a study of tumor-infiltrating lymphocytes in primary liver carcinoma. Total RNA (roughly 550 ng) served as template for TCR beta cDNA synthesis primed by a constant-region primer. Libraries for TCR beta were built through three nested multiplex PCR rounds, which together made up a slightly modified ARM-PCR procedure. TRBV1-TRBV30 forward primers paired with a C-beta reverse primer drove the first two PCR rounds, ten to eleven cycles each. Each CDR3 protein is one row after TCRdb ran MiXCR on the multiplex PCR reads. The sample has 50,000 to 70,000 distinct CDR3 sequences; approximately 70% are singletons. Co-extraction yielded RNA and DNA from roughly 21-30 mg of unsorted bulk tissue. Sequenced material: liver tumor tissue from sampling region 2. Documented subset: tumor region T2, inferior pole. Source of these receptors: a man aged 35-49 years with primary liver carcinoma and hepatitis B virus infection.

Concerning this clonotype: The junction shows a germline mismatch at one end, possibly a read error. The chain carries TRBV12-3 or TRBV12-4 and TRBJ2-7; no reliable D call. This CDR3 spans 14 amino acids. For the CDR3, the DNA is TGTGCCAGCAGTCCCGGTAGCCACCCGTACGAGCCGTACTTC. This gives the protein CASSPGSHPYEPYF.

The chain has TRBV6-6 and TRBJ2-7; 8 nucleotides match TRBD1. TRBJ2-1 explains the end of the DNA better; the J call may be wrong. Germline-derived CDR1 and CDR2 are MNHNY and SVGAGI (reference sequence). The CDR3 contains 15 residues. CDR3 coding DNA: TGTGCCAGCAGTCCCCCCCCGACAGGGGCGGCCGAGCAGTTCTTC. It specifies CASSPPPTGAAEQFF.

Comments on this clonotype: The conserved phenylalanine or tryptophan is not found at the CDR3 terminus, so this likely reflects a read error. The DNA is left out, because the CDR3 cannot be placed on it with certainty; the CDR3 is given as TCRdb lists it. The chain has TRBV4-2 and TRBJ1-5. In germline, CDR1 is LGHNA, CDR2 YNFKEQ. The CDR3 contains 15 residues when both ends are counted. This CDR3 is CASSQGLSSNRPRHL.

About this clonotype itself: One end of the junction is discordant with germline, which a read error may explain. The V and J genes are TRBV4-1 and TRBJ2-7; 10 positions agree with TRBD1. In germline, CDR1 is MGHRA, CDR2 YSYEKL. The CDR3 totals 17 residues. The CDR3 coding sequence is TGCGTCAGCAGCCTAGGCTTGGGGACAGGGGCCTTCTACGAGCAGTACTTC. Its translation: CVSSLGLGTGAFYEQYF.

Comments on this clonotype: One base away lies a much larger clone, so this may be a sequencing read error. This chain links TRBV5-1 with TRBJ1-1, with a weak D call TRBD1 (5 bases). This CDR3 has 15 amino acids. V lost 0 bases, J lost 0 bases, and 9 bases lay in between. Germline loops: CDR1 SGHRS, CDR2 YFSETQ. CDR3: CASSLGKGLNTEAFF. CDR3 coding DNA: TGCGCCAGCAGCTTGGGAAAGGGACTGAACACTGAAGCTTTCTTT.

About this clonotype: At one end the junction does not follow the germline gene, possibly because of a read error. The gene calls are TRBV5-5 and TRBJ2-5; D is undetermined. The CDR3 runs 15 residues. The germline V gene has CDR1 SGHKS and CDR2 YYEKEE (reference sequence). CDR3 coding DNA: TGTGCCAGCAGCTCGTACGGACCAGTACAAGAGACCCAAAACTTC. It encodes CASSSYGPVQETQNF.

On this clonotype itself: This may stem from a read error, because a much larger clone lies one nucleotide away. The rearrangement joins TRBV7-9 to TRBJ1-4; D perhaps matches TRBD1 (6 bases). The V end was cut by 8 bases, the J end by 4 bases, with 20 bases between. Germline V gives CDR1 SEHNR, CDR2 FQNEAQ (reference sequence). This CDR3 comprises 16 residues. Here the CDR3 DNA reads TGTGCCAGCGGCGCTCAGGCAGGGGCCAGTAATGAAAAACTGTTTTTT. As protein: CASGAQAGASNEKLFF.

Concerning this clonotype: One junction end does not reproduce the germline sequence, and a read error may be involved. The V call is TRBV29-1, the J call TRBJ2-7; the D call may be TRBD1 or TRBD2 (5 bases each). The CDR3 is 16 amino acids. Per germline, CDR1 SQVTM and CDR2 ANQGSEA. The CDR3 bases are TGCAGCGCCAAGACATCTGGGACCGGCACTCTCTACGGGCAGTACTTC. This sequence encodes CSAKTSGTGTLYGQYF.

The sample holds a few counts of this clonotype. Its ends do not fully match the called genes, so a read error is possible. CDR3 in amino acids: CANSYSDRVEQYF. DNA of the CDR3: TGTGCCAATAGTTATTCGGACAGGGTCGAGCAGTACTTT. The gene calls are TRBV6-6 and TRBJ2-7, with 8 bases aligning to TRBD1. The CDR3 is 13 residues long. Germline loops: CDR1 MNHNY, CDR2 SVGAGI (reference sequence).

This chain connects TRBV20-1 to TRBJ2-3; 10 positions match TRBD2. CDR3 length: 16 residues. In germline, CDR1 is DFQATT, CDR2 SNEGSKA (reference sequence). Unmatched junction bases numbered 11, after V lost 7 bases and J lost 1 base. In DNA form, the CDR3 reads TGCAGTGGCCCGGGACCAGCGGGAGGGGGCACAGATACGCAGTATTTT. Translated, it gives CSGPGPAGGGTDTQYF.

The chain recombines TRBV6-5 with TRBJ2-6, with D tentatively TRBD1 (6 bases). CDR1 and CDR2 (germline): MNHEY, SVGAGI. CDR3 length equals 14 residues. Trimming removed 8 bases at V and 8 bases at J, with 16 bases between. CDR3 nucleotides: TGTGCCAGCTATAGGACAGCTGAGTCCAACGTCCTGACTTTC. Encoded protein: CASYRTAESNVLTF.

Of note for this clonotype: One junction end disagrees with the germline gene, perhaps due to a read error. This chain uses TRBV18 with TRBJ2-5; D is unclear. Germline CDR1 and CDR2: KGHSH and LQKENI. The CDR3 is 12 amino acids. The CDR3 here is CTSSRNQETQYF. For the CDR3, the DNA is TGTACCAGCTCACGCAATCAAGAGACCCAGTACTTC.

With regard to this clonotype: A junction boundary mismatches the germline segment, possibly from a read error. The rearrangement links TRBV12-5 to TRBJ2-1, with D unclear. The CDR3 consists of 13 residues. CDR1 is LGHNT, CDR2 FRNRAP, per germline. CDR3 sequence: CACGPRYSNEQFF. The CDR3 DNA reads TGTGCTTGTGGTCCCCGTTACTCCAATGAGCAGTTCTTC.

The chain has TRBV4-1 and TRBJ2-3; D ambiguous. The V gene lost 0 bases and the J gene lost 5 bases, with 12 bases spanning the gap. The germline V gene has CDR1 MGHRA and CDR2 YSYEKL. This CDR3 is 15 amino acids long. The chain's CDR3 is CASSQDARVEDTQYF. The CDR3 region has the DNA TGCGCCAGCAGCCAAGATGCACGGGTGGAAGATACGCAGTATTTT.

With regard to this clonotype: The CDR3 end shows no conserved phenylalanine or tryptophan, and so a read error is likely. V usage is TRBV11-1 and J usage is TRBJ2-1; D is uncertain. Germline lookup yields CDR1 SGHAT and CDR2 FQDESV (reference sequence). The V end lost 1 base, the J end lost 5 bases, and 9 bases lay between the germline ends. CDR3 length: 14 amino acids. CDR3 in DNA: TGTGCCAGCAGCTTAGGCGTCTCAAACAATGAGCAGTTCCTC. As protein: CASSLGVSNNEQFL.

Details on this clonotype: This clone may be a read error of a much larger clone one base away. The J gene is TRBJ2-7, the V gene TRBV21-1. TRBV21-1 is given as a pseudogene. The CDR3 covers 12 residues. CDR3 sequence reads: CANSSLSYEQYF. CDR3 DNA sequence: TGTGCCAACAGCTCCTTATCCTACGAGCAGTACTTC.

In the case of this clonotype: The junction does not match germline at one end; this may be a read error. The chain combines TRBV4-1 with TRBJ1-3; D perhaps matches TRBD1 (6 bases). The CDR3 is 17 residues long. CDR1 is MGHRA, CDR2 YSYEKL, per germline. CDR3 region: CATSQLRTAGSGNTIYF. DNA of the CDR3: TGCGCCACCAGCCAACTAAGGACAGCAGGTTCTGGAAACACCATATATTTT.

To note about this clonotype: Sequence at one end of the junction differs from germline and may be a read error. The CDR3 loop is CAGSSRSPYEQYF. The CDR3 coding sequence is TGCGCCGGCAGCTCAAGATCGCCCTACGAGCAGTACTTC. The V call is TRBV11-1, the J call TRBJ2-7, with D unclear. The CDR3 length is 13 residues. Per germline, CDR1 SGHAT and CDR2 FQDESV (reference sequence).

This chain links TRBV29-1 with TRBJ1-1; D not certain. The V end lost 3 bases, the J end lost 6 bases, and 17 bases lay between the germline ends. Per the germline V gene, CDR1 is SQVTM and CDR2 is ANQGSEA. The CDR3 consists of 14 residues. The CDR3 sequence is CSVEGRPSPPEAFF. DNA of the CDR3: TGCAGCGTTGAGGGGAGGCCGTCCCCGCCTGAAGCTTTCTTT.

As concerns this clonotype: A read error may produce the germline difference seen at one junction end. This chain joins TRBV6-2 or TRBV6-3 and TRBJ2-5; D ambiguous. CDR3 size: 10 residues. Germline V lookup: CDR1 MNHEY, CDR2 SVGEGT. CDR3: CASSEEAQYF. CDR3 DNA sequence: TGTGCCAGCAGTGAAGAGGCACAGTACTTT.

With respect to this clonotype: The junction shows a germline mismatch at one end, possibly a read error. The J gene is TRBJ2-5, the V gene TRBV5-1, with 7 bases that match TRBD2. The CDR3 consists of 16 residues. Germline loops: CDR1 SGHRS, CDR2 YFSETQ. CDR3 nucleotide sequence: TGCGCTAGCAGCTTGGCCGGGCGGGGGATCAAAGAGACCCAGTACTTC. Protein: CASSLAGRGIKETQYF.

This clonotype was seen a single time. One end of the junction fails to match germline, which may point to a read error. The CDR3 is CASEGTGSYELYF. DNA of the CDR3: TGTGCCAGTGAAGGGACCGGTTCCTACGAGCTGTACTTC. The chain has TRBV12-5 and TRBJ2-7, with D perhaps assigned TRBD1 or TRBD2 (5 bases each). This CDR3 contains 13 residues. Germline CDR1 and CDR2: LGHNT and FRNRAP.

The genes are TRBV18 and TRBJ2-3, with 8 bases aligning to TRBD1. V shed 1 base, J shed 2 bases, and the junction held 8 bases outside the gene matches. Germline V gene lookup returns CDR1 KGHSH and CDR2 LQKENI. The CDR3 covers 17 residues. CDR3 in amino acids: CASSPQNRGASTDTQYF. The DNA for the CDR3 is TGTGCCAGCTCACCACAAAACAGGGGGGCATCCACAGATACGCAGTATTTT.